Following are 5 T cell receptor beta chains from one sample sequenced in a study of blood T cell repertoires in COVID-19. TCRdb's table, derived via immunoSEQ multiplex PCR, lists solely in-frame clones and lacks some. The top ten hold roughly 9.1% of the sample, which has some 150,000 clones, about 86% seen once. Specimen: peripheral blood. Receptor source: a woman aged 55-69 years with active or convalescent COVID-19.

The chain is built from TRBV5-1 and TRBJ1-1; 7 bases map to TRBD1. The V and J ends lost 2 bases and 8 bases, in that order; junction bases with no gene match: 6. Germline lookup yields CDR1 SGHRS and CDR2 YFSETQ. The CDR3 sequence is 13 residues long. The CDR3 loop reads CASSLLQGREAFF. CDR3 DNA sequence: TGCGCCAGCAGCTTATTACAGGGGCGGGAAGCTTTCTTT.

V usage is TRBV19 and J usage is TRBJ1-5; 9 bases fit TRBD1. CDR3 length equals 16 residues. Unmatched junction bases numbered 6, after V lost 4 bases and J lost 2 bases. The germline CDR1 and CDR2 sequences are LNHDA and SQIVND (reference sequence). CDR3 nucleotide sequence: TGTGCCAGTAGTACACAGGGGGCCCGTGGCAATCAGCCCCAGCATTTT. It yields the protein CASSTQGARGNQPQHF.

Concerning this clone: Other DNA sequences within the sample encode an identical CDR3. The chain joins TRBV3-1 (or the pseudogene TRBV3-2) to TRBJ1-4; possibly TRBD1 for D (5 bases). Germline loops: CDR1 LGHDT, CDR2 YNNKEL (reference sequence). CDR3 length: 14 amino acids. V gave up 4 bases and J gave up 8 bases, with 14 bases separating them. CDR3 region: CASSPGGGGEKLFF. In nucleotides, the CDR3 is TGTGCCAGCAGCCCGGGCGGCGGGGGAGAAAAACTGTTTTTT.

The V call is TRBV5-5, the J call TRBJ2-2; 10 nucleotides match TRBD1. J gave up 5 bases and V 4 bases, and 5 bases lay outside the gene matches. Germline assignment: CDR1 SGHKS and CDR2 YYEKEE (reference sequence). The CDR3 consists of 15 residues. CDR3 nucleotide sequence: TGTGCCAGCAGCGCAGACAGGGGGCGAACCGGGGAGCTGTTTTTT. Translated: CASSADRGRTGELFF.

This clone appeared once. The CDR3 here is CASSESDFRSYEQYV. The CDR3 DNA reads TGCGCCAGCAGTGAGTCGGACTTCCGCTCCTACGAGCAGTACGTC. J is TRBJ2-7 and V is TRBV10-2, with a weak D call TRBD2 (5 bases). CDR1 and CDR2 from the germline V gene are WSHSY and SAAADI. The CDR3 sequence is 15 residues long. V was clipped by 0 bases and J by 0 bases, with 9 bases between them.